A selection of T cell receptor beta chains follows, all from one sample in a study of CD8 T cells in Susac syndrome. A single record per CDR3 protein comes from TCRdb applying MiXCR to the immunoSEQ multiplex PCR reads. The sample yields a few hundred thousand distinct CDR3 sequences, 92% seen once. The material sequenced was CD8+ T cells from PBMCs. The receptors here all came from a human donor with multiple sclerosis. CDR3s include the opening cysteine and the closing phenylalanine or tryptophan. Fields, in order: V gene, J gene, D gene, clone size, CDR3 DNA, CDR3 protein. The D gene is left open where the match is weak. Size tells how often a clone was seen (once, few, many) or the class of an expanded clone, and some rows leave it out.

V: TRBV12-3/TRBV12-4
J: TRBJ1-2
D: NA
size: NA
DNA: TGTGCCAGCAGTACTCAACAGGGACCGCGGAGGATCTATGGCTACACCTTC
CDR3: CASSTQQGPRRIYGYTF

V: TRBV24-1
J: TRBJ2-1
D: TRBD1
size: NA
DNA: TGTGCCACCAGTGATTACTCCGGGACAGGCCGGAACAATGAGCAGTTCTTC
CDR3: CATSDYSGTGRNNEQFF

V: TRBV18
J: TRBJ2-1
D: NA
size: few
DNA: TGTGCCAGCTCACCCGATGACAATGAGCAGTTCTTC
CDR3: CASSPDDNEQFF

V: TRBV5-1
J: TRBJ1-1
D: NA
size: NA
DNA: TGCGCCAGCAGCTTGCCCGAAACCCCGAACACTGAAGCTTTCTTT
CDR3: CASSLPETPNTEAFF

V: TRBV23-1
J: TRBJ2-5
D: NA
size: NA
DNA: TGCGCCAGCAGTCAATTAAGAAAAGACGTGGTTTGGGAGACCCAGTACTTC
CDR3: CASSQLRKDVVWETQYF

V: TRBV7-2
J: TRBJ2-1
D: NA
size: NA
DNA: TGTGCCAGCAACACCCCTACGTCCTTGGGTTCCAATGAGCAGTTCTTC
CDR3: CASNTPTSLGSNEQFF

V: TRBV13
J: TRBJ2-5
D: TRBD2
size: NA
DNA: TGTGCCAGCAGCAATAGCGGGGGGGCCACTGAGACCCAGTACTTC
CDR3: CASSNSGGATETQYF

V: TRBV5-4
J: TRBJ1-2
D: NA
size: NA
DNA: TGTGCCAGCAGCTGGACCCTGACAGGCAACTATGGCTACACCTTC
CDR3: CASSWTLTGNYGYTF

V: TRBV5-1
J: TRBJ2-7
D: NA
size: NA
DNA: TGCGCCAGCAGCTTGGGCCAGGCCTCGGACGAGCAGTACTTC
CDR3: CASSLGQASDEQYF

V: TRBV27
J: TRBJ2-1
D: TRBD2
size: NA
DNA: TGTGCCAGCGGGGAGCGGGAGCAGGGCAATGAGCAGTTCTTC
CDR3: CASGEREQGNEQFF

V: TRBV7-9
J: TRBJ1-1
D: NA
size: NA
DNA: TGTGCCAGCAGCTTAGCCGTCGGAACAAACACTGAAGCTTTCTTT
CDR3: CASSLAVGTNTEAFF

V: TRBV7-9
J: TRBJ1-2
D: NA
size: NA
DNA: TGTGCCAGCACCTTTTCGGGCAGGGAGGCCTATGGCTACACCTTC
CDR3: CASTFSGREAYGYTF

V: TRBV24-1
J: TRBJ2-7
D: TRBD1
size: few
DNA: TGTGCCACCAGTGACCGCCCCGGGACAGGGATCTACGAGCAGTACTTC
CDR3: CATSDRPGTGIYEQYF

V: TRBV7-2
J: TRBJ2-1
D: TRBD2
size: NA
DNA: TGTGCCAGCAGCTTTCCTTTTGCGGGAGTAGGGAATACTGAGCAGTTCTTC
CDR3: CASSFPFAGVGNTEQFF

V: TRBV9
J: TRBJ1-4
D: NA
size: NA
DNA: TGTGCCAGCAGCGTAGGTCAGGGCTTGTTTAATGAAAAACTGTTTTTT
CDR3: CASSVGQGLFNEKLFF

V: TRBV5-1
J: TRBJ2-1
D: TRBD2
size: NA
DNA: TGCGCCAGCAGCCCGCGCCGGACTAGTTGGGGTTGGGAGCAGTTCTTC
CDR3: CASSPRRTSWGWEQFF

V: TRBV5-4
J: TRBJ2-1
D: TRBD2
size: once
DNA: TGTGCCAGCGAGGGTAGCGGGAGGGATGAGCAGTTCTTC
CDR3: CASEGSGRDEQFF

V: TRBV6-5
J: TRBJ2-6
D: NA
size: NA
DNA: TGTGCCAGCAGTTTTGGACAGCCCTCCTCTGGGGCCAACGTCCTGACTTTC
CDR3: CASSFGQPSSGANVLTF

V: TRBV7-9
J: TRBJ2-3
D: NA
size: NA
DNA: TGTGCCAGCAGCTTGACCCTCGGGGATACGCAGTATTTT
CDR3: CASSLTLGDTQYF

V: TRBV27
J: TRBJ2-7
D: TRBD2
size: NA
DNA: TGTGCCAGCAGCCAACCGGGGGGCTCCTACGAGCAGTACTTC
CDR3: CASSQPGGSYEQYF

V: TRBV15
J: TRBJ2-5
D: NA
size: NA
DNA: TGTGCCACCAGCAGAGATTGGAGGGAGACCCAGTACTTC
CDR3: CATSRDWRETQYF

V: TRBV24-1
J: TRBJ1-6
D: NA
size: few
DNA: TGTGCCACCAGTGATTTGCATCGCTCCTATAATTCACCCCTCCACTTT
CDR3: CATSDLHRSYNSPLHF

V: TRBV7-9
J: TRBJ1-3
D: NA
size: NA
DNA: TGTGCCAGCAGCTTAGGGAGGGTCTACTCTGGAAACACCATATATTTT
CDR3: CASSLGRVYSGNTIYF

V: TRBV20-1
J: TRBJ1-1
D: TRBD1
size: NA
DNA: TGCAGTGCTCCAGAGAAGACAGGGGTGGACACTGAAGCTTTCTTT
CDR3: CSAPEKTGVDTEAFF

V: TRBV5-6
J: TRBJ2-5
D: TRBD2
size: NA
DNA: TGTGCCTGCAGCGGTACTAGCGGGGGTTCATTTCAAGAGACCCAGTACTTC
CDR3: CACSGTSGGSFQETQYF

V: TRBV19
J: TRBJ2-1
D: TRBD2
size: NA
DNA: TGTGCCAGTAGTATGGGAGGGGCGACGAGCTCCTACAATGAGCAGTTCTTC
CDR3: CASSMGGATSSYNEQFF

V: TRBV7-2
J: TRBJ2-7
D: TRBD1
size: once
DNA: TGTGCCAGCAGCTTCCATAGGCAGGGGGCGGACTACGAGCAGTACTTC
CDR3: CASSFHRQGADYEQYF

V: TRBV27
J: TRBJ1-1
D: TRBD1
size: few
DNA: TGTGCCAGCAGTTTGACAGGGTGGAACACTGAAGCTTTCTTT
CDR3: CASSLTGWNTEAFF

V: TRBV3-1
J: TRBJ2-7
D: NA
size: few
DNA: TGTGCCAGCAGCCCCGCTATGTCAGAGACCTACGAGCAGTACTTC
CDR3: CASSPAMSETYEQYF

V: TRBV20-1
J: TRBJ2-1
D: NA
size: NA
DNA: TGCAGTGCTAGAGACCCCAGCTGGGGATACAATGAGCAGTTCTTC
CDR3: CSARDPSWGYNEQFF

V: TRBV27
J: TRBJ2-7
D: NA
size: once
DNA: TGTGCCAGCAGTATGACAGGGTTCCTCGGGGGGCAGTACTTC
CDR3: CASSMTGFLGGQYF

V: TRBV9
J: TRBJ1-1
D: NA
size: NA
DNA: TGTGCCAGCAGCGTCGCCTGCGGGACAACTAAGGTTCGGGTTCTAGAAAACACTGAAGCTTTCTTT
CDR3: CASSVACGTTKVRVLENTEAFF

V: TRBV13
J: TRBJ2-1
D: TRBD1
size: NA
DNA: TGTGCCAGCAGCTTGGGACAGACCCCCAATGAGCAGTTCTTC
CDR3: CASSLGQTPNEQFF

V: TRBV7-9
J: TRBJ2-3
D: NA
size: NA
DNA: TGTGCCAGCAGCTTAGCAGGGCGGCTAAGTTACACAGATACGCAGTATTTT
CDR3: CASSLAGRLSYTDTQYF

V: TRBV5-1
J: TRBJ2-7
D: NA
size: NA
DNA: TGCGCCAGCAGAACCATTCAGGGTGGGGTCGTCGAGCAGTACTTC
CDR3: CASRTIQGGVVEQYF

V: TRBV25-1
J: TRBJ1-4
D: NA
size: NA
DNA: TGTGCCAGCAGTGAACGGGGGGCGGATGAAAAACTGTTTTTT
CDR3: CASSERGADEKLFF

V: TRBV7-3
J: TRBJ1-1
D: NA
size: NA
DNA: TGTGCCAGCAGCATATCCCGGACCCGCGTCCCCGAAGCTTTCTTT
CDR3: CASSISRTRVPEAFF

V: TRBV12-3/TRBV12-4
J: TRBJ2-1
D: NA
size: NA
DNA: TGTGCCAGCAGCCCGACAGCAAGCTCCTACAATGAGCAGTTCTTC
CDR3: CASSPTASSYNEQFF

V: TRBV7-9
J: TRBJ1-2
D: TRBD1
size: NA
DNA: TGTGCCAGCAGCGAACAGGGGGAGTTCGACTATGGCTACACCTTC
CDR3: CASSEQGEFDYGYTF

V: TRBV2
J: TRBJ2-2
D: NA
size: NA
DNA: TGTGCCAGCAGTGTGAGGGGCACCGGGGAGCTGTTTTTT
CDR3: CASSVRGTGELFF

V: TRBV6-6
J: TRBJ1-1
D: NA
size: NA
DNA: TGTGCCAGCAGAGACCCGGACGGAGCAAACACTGAAGCTTTCTTT
CDR3: CASRDPDGANTEAFF

V: TRBV5-6
J: TRBJ1-3
D: NA
size: NA
DNA: TGTGCCAGCAGCTTGGGGGTCTTCTCTGGAAACACCATATATTTT
CDR3: CASSLGVFSGNTIYF

V: TRBV12-5
J: TRBJ2-2
D: NA
size: NA
DNA: TGTGCTAGTGGTTTGAGGTATCTGGAGGGCGGGGACACCGGGGAGCTGTTTTTT
CDR3: CASGLRYLEGGDTGELFF

V: TRBV2
J: TRBJ1-1
D: NA
size: NA
DNA: TGTGCCAGCAGTACATTCACAGGATTGAACACTGAAGCTTTCTTT
CDR3: CASSTFTGLNTEAFF

V: TRBV11-1
J: TRBJ1-1
D: TRBD1
size: NA
DNA: TGTGCCAGCAGCTTAGCGACAGGGAGCGTCGTCACTGAAGCTTTCTTT
CDR3: CASSLATGSVVTEAFF

V: TRBV23-1
J: TRBJ1-5
D: TRBD1
size: NA
DNA: TGCGCCAGCAGTCATCCGACGGACAGGGGCAATCAGCCCCAGCATTTT
CDR3: CASSHPTDRGNQPQHF

V: TRBV5-4
J: TRBJ2-1
D: TRBD1
size: NA
DNA: TGTGCCAGCAGTCTAACAGGGGGCGACTACAATGAGCAGTTCTTC
CDR3: CASSLTGGDYNEQFF

V: TRBV3-1
J: TRBJ2-3
D: TRBD2
size: NA
DNA: TGTGCCAGCAGCCAAGGGACTAGCGCGACAGATACGCAGTATTTT
CDR3: CASSQGTSATDTQYF

V: TRBV5-8
J: TRBJ2-2
D: NA
size: NA
DNA: TGTGCCAGCAGCTGGGGCGCCGGGGAGCTGTTTTTT
CDR3: CASSWGAGELFF

V: TRBV7-9
J: TRBJ2-1
D: NA
size: NA
DNA: TGTGCCAGCAGCGTCCTAAGCGTGGAGCAGTTCTTC
CDR3: CASSVLSVEQFF

V: TRBV27
J: TRBJ2-1
D: NA
size: NA
DNA: TGTGCCAGCAGTTTGGGCGGGATCGATGAGCAGTTCTTC
CDR3: CASSLGGIDEQFF

V: TRBV7-6
J: TRBJ2-3
D: TRBD2
size: once
DNA: TGTGCCAGCAGCTTCTCGGACTTTAGCGGGGGGGCCCCAGATACGCAGTATTTT
CDR3: CASSFSDFSGGAPDTQYF

V: TRBV27
J: TRBJ1-2
D: NA
size: NA
DNA: TGTGCCAGCAGTTTAGACGCCCAGACGTACTATGGCTACACCTTC
CDR3: CASSLDAQTYYGYTF